This record concerns one T cell receptor beta chain sequence. Antigen specificity is unknown. This sample is part of a study of early T cells in non-severe SARS-CoV-2 infection. Study background: Chains from this unsorted whole-blood bulk RNA could not be paired.

Each single cDNA molecule received a unique molecular identifier. TCRdb used MiXCR to reprocess the 5' RACE reads, holding one entry per CDR3 protein. The table has about 90,000 distinct CDR3 sequences, less than 15% seen once. V trimming: 3 bases; J trimming: 0 bases; junction bases outside the gene matches: 6. The length of the CDR3 is 16 residues. Germline lookup yields CDR1 KGHDR and CDR2 SFDVKD. Study-level findings and limits: A preference for anti-spike CD8 responses marked VDJdb matching, which missed private and CD4 specificities.

The chain carries TRBV24-1 and TRBJ2-5; 7 nucleotides match TRBD2. The clonotype was recovered from an adult who was a healthcare worker with PCR-confirmed SARS-CoV-2 infection or an uninfected control (not recorded which). Sequenced material: whole blood, taken at baseline. The chain's CDR3 is CATSDPSGTNQETQYF. The CDR3 DNA sequence: TGTGCCACCAGTGATCCCTCCGGGACTAACCAAGAGACCCAGTACTTC.